The present T cell receptor beta chain was sequenced within a study of OX40 agonist ivuxolimab in advanced cancers. The study's findings and limits: Normalized expansion of T-cell clones was also low for some nonresponders. Expanded peripheral T-cell antigen specificity went undetermined.

With respect to this clone: The antigen is undetermined.

TCRdb's table, derived via immunoSEQ multiplex PCR, lists solely in-frame clones and lacks some. This repertoire shows 20,000 to 30,000 clones, roughly 89% found once; its top ten account for just under 20%. V was pared by 4 bases and J by 5 bases, with 5 bases of the junction left unmatched. This CDR3 region has 13 residues. Germline loops: CDR1 SGHDT, CDR2 YYEEEE. The sample consisted of CD4+ or CD8+ T cells sorted from blood, taken in a trial of the OX40 agonist ivuxolimab. This receptor was obtained from an adult with an advanced solid tumor such as melanoma, head and neck, liver or kidney cancer. The chain carries TRBV5-6 and TRBJ1-1, with 7 bases lining up with TRBD1. CDR3 residues: CASSMTGRTEAFF. The CDR3 DNA follows: TGTGCCAGCAGCATGACAGGGAGGACTGAAGCTTTCTTT.